The next 7 T cell receptor beta chains were all read from a single sample in a study of shared clonotypes between healthy human individuals. The method was immunoSEQ multiplex PCR; TCRdb's version includes in-frame clones alone and lacks a portion of them. The repertoire includes approximately 720,000 clones, around 72% of them detected once, and under 2% sits in the top ten. Sequencing was carried out using memory CD4+ T cells sorted from blood. The subset here: CD45RA-negative fraction. These receptors were collected from a woman younger than 45 in good health.

This clone was seen just once. The rearrangement links TRBV19 to TRBJ2-6, with D tentatively TRBD1 or TRBD2 (6 bases each). The V end was cut by 8 bases, the J end by 3 bases, with 14 bases between. The CDR3 consists of 15 residues. Germline assignment: CDR1 LNHDA and CDR2 SQIVND (reference sequence). The CDR3 loop is CASHIQGGGANVLTF. CDR3 nucleotides: TGTGCCAGTCACATACAGGGAGGTGGGGCCAACGTCCTGACTTTC.

This clone was detected a few times. The gene calls are TRBV6-5 and TRBJ2-7, with D possibly matching TRBD2 (7 bases). CDR1 is MNHEY and CDR2 is SVGAGI in the germline V gene. The ends were cut back, 9 bases at V and 5 bases at J, with 20 bases in the middle. The CDR3 is 14 amino acids. This CDR3 reads CASWASGGGNEQYF. CDR3 DNA sequence: TGTGCCAGTTGGGCTAGCGGAGGGGGGAACGAGCAGTACTTC.

This clone was found a few times. This chain links TRBV2 with TRBJ2-5, with 7 bases that match TRBD2. V was clipped by 8 bases and J by 2 bases; unmatched bases: 8. Germline V gene sequence: CDR1 SNHLY, CDR2 FYNNEI. The CDR3 spans 14 residues. DNA of the CDR3: TGTGCCAGCGCCTCCGGGACTATTCAAGAGACCCAGTACTTC. Protein sequence: CASASGTIQETQYF.

The rearrangement uses TRBV9 and TRBJ2-1; 8 nucleotides agree with TRBD2. CDR3 size: 12 residues. V dropped 5 bases and J dropped 9; count of bases not matched to a gene: 4. From germline, CDR1 is SGDLS and CDR2 YYNGEE. CDR3 in DNA: TGTGCCAGCAGTAGCGGGAATAGTGAGCAGTTCTTC. Translation gives CASSSGNSEQFF.

This clone was detected only once. The chain joins TRBV6-6 to TRBJ2-1, with TRBD2 matching 9 bases. The CDR3 length is 13 residues. The trim removed 5 bases at V and 8 bases at J, leaving 4 bases unmatched. Germline CDR1 and CDR2: MNHNY and SVGAGI (reference sequence). As DNA, the CDR3 is TGTGCCAGCAGTGGGCTAGCGGGATATGAGCAGTTCTTC. This encodes CASSGLAGYEQFF.

V usage is TRBV5-1 and J usage is TRBJ1-1; possible D gene TRBD1, 5 bases. V lost 5 bases and J lost 0, with 11 bases in between. Germline CDR1 is SGHRS and CDR2 is YFSETQ. There are 14 residues in the CDR3. The chain's CDR3 is CASRHGDLNTEAFF. Here the CDR3 DNA reads TGCGCCAGCAGACACGGGGACCTGAACACTGAAGCTTTCTTT.

The chain carries TRBV30 and TRBJ1-2, with 7 positions matching TRBD1. Germline CDR1 and CDR2: GTSNPN and SVGIG (reference sequence). V lost 2 bases to trimming and J lost 8 bases; unmatched junction nucleotides: 11. The CDR3 covers 14 residues. The CDR3 DNA reads as TGTGCCTGGAGTATACCAGGGGCGACAGGGGGCTACACCTTC. This translates into CAWSIPGATGGYTF.